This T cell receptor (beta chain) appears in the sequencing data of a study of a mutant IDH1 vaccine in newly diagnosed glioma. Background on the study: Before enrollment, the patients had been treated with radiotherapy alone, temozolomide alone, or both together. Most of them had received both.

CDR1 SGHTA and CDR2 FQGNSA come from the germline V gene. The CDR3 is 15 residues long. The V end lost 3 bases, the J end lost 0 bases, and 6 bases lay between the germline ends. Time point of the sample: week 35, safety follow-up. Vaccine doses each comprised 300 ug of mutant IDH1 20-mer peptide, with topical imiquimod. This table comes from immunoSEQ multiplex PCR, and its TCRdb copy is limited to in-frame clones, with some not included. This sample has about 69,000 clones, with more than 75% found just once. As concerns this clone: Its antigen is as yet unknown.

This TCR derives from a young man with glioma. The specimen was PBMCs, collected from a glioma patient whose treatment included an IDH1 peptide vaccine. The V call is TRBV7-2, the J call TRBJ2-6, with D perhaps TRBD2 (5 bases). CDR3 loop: CASSFDYSGANVLTF. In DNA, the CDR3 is TGTGCCAGCAGCTTTGACTACTCTGGGGCCAACGTCCTGACTTTC.